The subject of this entry is one T cell receptor (beta chain). Which antigen it targets is not known. Base qualities were left out, and no much larger clone turns up one base away. CDR1 and CDR2, looked up from the germline V gene, are SGDLS and YYNGEE. The CDR3 starts with the cysteine, ends with the phenylalanine, and has 14 residues. Just the 42-base CDR3 DNA is kept, in frame starting at base 1. The germline V and J ends show losses of 3 bases and 1 base respectively, and no gene match explains 3 bases of the junction. This specimen comes from a study of OX40 agonist ivuxolimab in advanced cancers. In the study overall: Ivuxolimab was a fully human IgG2 agonistic monoclonal antibody targeting the costimulatory receptor OX40 (CD134). The dose-escalation cohort was approximately 83% male with a mean age of 60 years, ranging from roughly 20 to 80. Three dose-escalation patients achieved partial responses, one with hepatocellular carcinoma and two with cutaneous melanoma. Prior anti-PD-1, anti-PD-L1 or anti-CTLA-4 therapy was permitted, and approximately 40% of dose-escalation patients had received checkpoint inhibitors. Of the approximately 54 patients in dose escalation, about 20 had hepatocellular carcinoma, about 15 had melanoma, 9 had renal cell carcinoma and 9 had head and neck cancer. Intravenous ivuxolimab was administered to patients every 2 weeks at six dose levels: 0.01, 0.1, 0.3, 1.5, 3 and 10 mg/kg. Peripheral TCRbeta sequencing aimed to test whether ivuxolimab altered TCR sequence diversity and caused clonal T-cell expansion. The monotherapy dose-escalation portion (N ≈ 57 patients) of the phase I ivuxolimab trial is reported in the paper. Results the study describes overall, beyond this receptor: In the 0.1-3.0 mg/kg groups, partial responders were among the patients with the lowest normalized peripheral clonal expansion, particularly in CD8+ T cells. After ivuxolimab, more expanded clones were found on average in CD8+ T cells than in CD4+ T cells. At doses of 0.1 to 3.0 mg/kg, clonal expansion of both CD4+ and CD8+ T cells in blood was seen between baseline and week 6. Low levels of normalized T-cell clonal expansion were also seen in some patients who did not respond. Antigen specificity was not determined for the clonally expanded peripheral T cells.

To sequence the TCRbeta CDR3 region, genomic DNA was isolated from the sorted cells. The immunoSEQ Assay was used to sequence the TCRbeta CDR3 regions. Held by TCRdb, this immuneACCESS table contains in-frame sequences only and omits some clones. Under half of the omission traces to an unresolved V gene where checked; the cause of the rest is unknown. The sample yields some 50,000 clones; around four fifths were counted once. The ten largest clones capture nearly 0.7% of the sample. Patients with autoimmune disease history or receiving systemic immunosuppression were excluded from the trial. Peripheral blood for TCR sequencing was collected from all dose cohorts at baseline, on cycle 4 day 1, and on cycle 7 day 1. The samples were drawn from a first-in-human, open-label, multicenter phase I dose-escalation trial of ivuxolimab. The trial enrolled adults with locally advanced or metastatic head and neck squamous cell, hepatocellular, melanoma or renal cell carcinoma. CD4+ and CD8+ T cells were sorted separately from peripheral blood before TCR sequencing.

The source is an adult with an advanced solid tumor such as melanoma, head and neck, liver or kidney cancer. The material sequenced was CD4+ or CD8+ T cells sorted from blood, taken in a trial of the OX40 agonist ivuxolimab. The chain joins TRBV9 to TRBJ1-1; TRBD1 aligns with 7 central bases. At the DNA level, the sequence is TGTGCCAGCAGCGCGGGACAGACGAACACTGAAGCTTTCTTT. This is translated as CASSAGQTNTEAFF.